These T cell receptor beta chains were read from a single sample in a study of molecular identifiers for immune sequencing clone quantification. TCRdb analysed the PCR reads with MiXCR anew, one entry per CDR3 protein. This sample has about 500,000 distinct CDR3 sequences; about 25% occur once, and the top ten carry roughly 0.77%. Sample: naive CD8+ T cells from blood, with Jurkat cell RNA spiked in. The receptors were sampled from a human donor in good health. Some libraries in this study had Jurkat cell RNA spiked in. The CDR3 runs from the conserved cysteine through the conserved F or W. Each record gives: V gene, J gene, D gene, clone size, CDR3 DNA, CDR3 protein. The D gene is left open where the match is weak. Expanded clones are given a class, and other clones once, few, many or no size at all.

TRBV6-6,TRBJ2-5,NA,few,TGTGCCAGCAGTTACGTGGCGGGGCCCCTGGAGACCCAGTACTTC,CASSYVAGPLETQYF
TRBV7-2,TRBJ2-3,TRBD2,many,TGTGCCAGCAGCTTAGCGGGAGGGTACACAGATACGCAGTATTTT,CASSLAGGYTDTQYF
TRBV20-1,TRBJ2-7,NA,few,TGCAGTGCTAGGAGTAGGACTGTACGCTACGAGCAGTACTTC,CSARSRTVRYEQYF
TRBV4-3,TRBJ2-7,NA,NA,TGCGCCAGCAGCCAAGCGGGTCCAGCGGGCGCCTACGAGCAGTACTTC,CASSQAGPAGAYEQYF
TRBV19,TRBJ2-5,NA,NA,TGTGCCAGTAGTTCCTACGGGGGCGGCCAAGAGACCCAGTACTTC,CASSSYGGGQETQYF
TRBV29-1,TRBJ2-1,NA,many,TGCAGCGTCAGGACTTGGTTAGCGGAGGGCAATGAGCAGTTCTTC,CSVRTWLAEGNEQFF
TRBV7-9,TRBJ2-6,TRBD1,NA,TGTGCCAGCAGCTTAGTTAACAGGGGTGAGCTCTCTGGGGCCAACGTCCTGACTTTC,CASSLVNRGELSGANVLTF
TRBV20-1,TRBJ1-3,NA,NA,TGCAGTGCTAGTACCGGCACTGGAAACACCATATATTTT,CSASTGTGNTIYF
TRBV5-1,TRBJ2-5,NA,NA,TGCGCCAGCAGCCCATGCGGGACCCAGTACTTC,CASSPCGTQYF
TRBV7-2,TRBJ2-2,NA,many,TGTGCCAGCAGCTTAGCGCCCAGCGGATCCGGGGAGCTGTTTTTT,CASSLAPSGSGELFF
TRBV7-9,TRBJ2-1,TRBD2,NA,TGTGCCAGCAGCTTAGTCGGGGTCGGGACTAACAATGAGCAGTTCTTC,CASSLVGVGTNNEQFF
TRBV29-1,TRBJ2-2,NA,many,TGCAGCGTTGACAGGGCGTCCGGGGAGCTGTTTTTT,CSVDRASGELFF
TRBV9,TRBJ2-3,TRBD2,NA,TGTGCCAGCAGCGTAGGGGGTAGCGGGAGTGCGACAGATACGCAGTATTTT,CASSVGGSGSATDTQYF
TRBV9,TRBJ1-1,NA,many,TGTGCCAGCACCCTCTTGGGGGGCGCTGGGATGAACACTGAAGCTTTCTTT,CASTLLGGAGMNTEAFF
TRBV28,TRBJ1-5,NA,many,TGTGCCAGCCTATACAATCAAGGCAATCAGCCCCAGCATTTT,CASLYNQGNQPQHF
TRBV4-3,TRBJ2-4,NA,many,TGCGCCAGCAGCCAAGATGAGGTACTGGGCATTCAGTACTTC,CASSQDEVLGIQYF
TRBV5-4,TRBJ2-5,NA,NA,TGTGCCGGCAGCCCCGCTGGTTGGGAGACCCAGTACTTC,CAGSPAGWETQYF
TRBV15,TRBJ1-5,TRBD1,NA,TGTGCCACCAGCAGAGATAGACAGGGTAACCAGCCCCAGCATTTT,CATSRDRQGNQPQHF
TRBV9,TRBJ1-1,NA,many,TGTGCCAGCAGTCCCGGGGGTTCTGAAGCTTTCTTT,CASSPGGSEAFF
TRBV7-9,TRBJ2-5,NA,NA,TGTGCCAGCAGCTTAGAGGGCGCGACGTACCAAGAGACCCAGTGCTTC,CASSLEGATYQETQCF
TRBV28,TRBJ1-2,TRBD1,few,TGTGCCAGCAGTTTCGGGGGGAGCCGGGACAGCCTCTTGGGGTACTATGGCTACACCTTC,CASSFGGSRDSLLGYYGYTF
TRBV19,TRBJ2-1,TRBD1,NA,TGTGCCAGTAGTATAACAGGGGGGATTTGGAATGAGCAGTTCTTC,CASSITGGIWNEQFF
TRBV20-1,TRBJ2-2,TRBD2,NA,TGCAGTGCTGGACTAGCGGGAGACACCGGGGAGCTGTTTTTT,CSAGLAGDTGELFF
TRBV27,TRBJ2-7,NA,NA,TGTGCCAGCACCGACACAGGGACGCACGAGCAGTACTTC,CASTDTGTHEQYF
TRBV7-2,TRBJ2-3,TRBD2,many,TGTGCCAGCAGCTTGGGCGGGAGATGGACAGATACGCAGTATTTT,CASSLGGRWTDTQYF
TRBV14,TRBJ1-1,NA,once,TGTGCCAGCAGCCAAGGGGTTGGGGCTGCGGACACTGAAGCTTTCTTT,CASSQGVGAADTEAFF
TRBV7-9,TRBJ2-5,TRBD1,NA,TGTGCCAGCAGCAGGCCGGACAGGGGGGACCAAGAGACCCAGTACTTC,CASSRPDRGDQETQYF
TRBV28,TRBJ2-3,TRBD2,many,TGTGCCAGCAGTCCCCCCGGGCGGGAGGACAACACAGATACGCAGTATTTT,CASSPPGREDNTDTQYF
TRBV12-3/TRBV12-4,TRBJ2-3,NA,NA,TGTGCCAGCACTTCCCGGGACCTACGCACAGATACGCAGTATTTT,CASTSRDLRTDTQYF
TRBV19,TRBJ2-2,NA,many,TGTGCCAGTAGTATGGTCACCGGGGAGCTGTTTTTT,CASSMVTGELFF
TRBV29-1,TRBJ2-7,NA,few,TGCAGCGTGACAGTTCCCTACGAGCAGTACTTC,CSVTVPYEQYF
TRBV29-1,TRBJ1-1,NA,NA,TGCAGCGTATTCGACACTGAAGCTTTCTTT,CSVFDTEAFF
TRBV28,TRBJ1-1,NA,many,TGTGCCAGCAGTTTTTCTGAGAACACTGAAGCTTTCTTT,CASSFSENTEAFF
TRBV5-8,TRBJ2-1,TRBD1,NA,TGTGCCAGCAGCCTGCCGGGACAGGGTATGAACAATGAGCAGTTCTTC,CASSLPGQGMNNEQFF
TRBV6-5,TRBJ2-7,NA,NA,TGTGCCAGCAGTACAGGGATGGCCGAGCAGTACTTC,CASSTGMAEQYF
TRBV27,TRBJ2-2,NA,NA,TGTGCCAGCAGTCCCAACAGGGTCGGGTACACCGGGGAGCTGTTTTTT,CASSPNRVGYTGELFF
TRBV24-1,TRBJ2-4,NA,NA,TGTGCCACCAGTGATTCCGAGGACAAAAACATTCAGTACTTC,CATSDSEDKNIQYF
TRBV4-3,TRBJ1-1,TRBD1,few,TGCGCCAGCAGCCGGGGACAGGGTCTGGCGAACACTGAAGCTTTCTTT,CASSRGQGLANTEAFF
TRBV29-1,TRBJ2-2,NA,many,TGCAGCGCCACGGCCGCGAAGAACACCGGGGAGCTGTTTTTT,CSATAAKNTGELFF
TRBV30,TRBJ2-7,NA,few,TGTGCCTGGAGTGTTGAGGGCCCCTGCGAGCAGTACTTC,CAWSVEGPCEQYF
TRBV2,TRBJ2-5,NA,few,TGTGCCAGTGACGGGGCAGGGACGGAGACCCAGTACTTC,CASDGAGTETQYF
TRBV4-1,TRBJ1-1,NA,few,TGCGCCAGCAGCCAAGCCTGGGACACCGAATTGAACACTGAAGCTTTCTTT,CASSQAWDTELNTEAFF
TRBV14,TRBJ1-2,NA,NA,TGTGCCAGCAGCCAGACAAAACTTTATGGCTACACCTTC,CASSQTKLYGYTF
TRBV4-3,TRBJ1-6,NA,few,TGCGCCAGCAGCCAAGATGGGAATTCACCCCTCCACTTT,CASSQDGNSPLHF
TRBV6-5,TRBJ2-7,TRBD2,few,TGTGCCAGCAGTTTGCTAGCGGGAGGGCCCTACGAGCAGTACTTC,CASSLLAGGPYEQYF
TRBV15,TRBJ1-2,NA,few,TGTGCCACCAGCGAGGGCAAGAACTATGGCTACACCTTC,CATSEGKNYGYTF
TRBV7-8,TRBJ1-1,NA,many,TGTGCCAGCAGCTTAGTTGTGGGAGACACTGAAGCTTTCTTT,CASSLVVGDTEAFF
TRBV12-3/TRBV12-4,TRBJ2-2,TRBD2,few,TGTGCCAGCGGAATAGGCGGGGGGACGAACACCGGGGAGCTGTTTTTT,CASGIGGGTNTGELFF
TRBV9,TRBJ1-1,TRBD1,many,TGTGCCAGCAGCGTAGCGCAGGGGGCCGAGACTGAAGCTTTCTTT,CASSVAQGAETEAFF
TRBV4-2,TRBJ2-3,TRBD2,few,TGTGCCAGCAGCCACCTAGCGGGGGCCTCTAGCACAGATACGCAGTATTTT,CASSHLAGASSTDTQYF
TRBV4-3,TRBJ2-3,NA,many,TGCGCCAGCAGCCAAGATGTCGAGACAGTCGGGGGCACAGATACGCAGTATTTT,CASSQDVETVGGTDTQYF